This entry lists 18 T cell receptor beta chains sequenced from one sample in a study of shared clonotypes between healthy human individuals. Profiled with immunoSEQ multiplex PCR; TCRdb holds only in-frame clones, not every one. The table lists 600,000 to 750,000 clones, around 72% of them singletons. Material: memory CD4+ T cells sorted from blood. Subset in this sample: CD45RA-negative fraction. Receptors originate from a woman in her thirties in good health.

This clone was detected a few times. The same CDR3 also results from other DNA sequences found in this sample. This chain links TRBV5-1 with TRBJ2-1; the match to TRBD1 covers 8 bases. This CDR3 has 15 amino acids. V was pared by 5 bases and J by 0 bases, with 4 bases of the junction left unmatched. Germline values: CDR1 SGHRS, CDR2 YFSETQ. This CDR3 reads CASSLDRGSYNEQFF. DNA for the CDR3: TGCGCCAGCAGTTTAGACAGGGGCTCCTACAATGAGCAGTTCTTC.

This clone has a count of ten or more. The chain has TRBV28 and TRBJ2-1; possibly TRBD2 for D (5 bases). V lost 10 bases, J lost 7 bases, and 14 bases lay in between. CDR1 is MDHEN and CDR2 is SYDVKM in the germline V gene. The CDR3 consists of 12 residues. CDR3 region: CAIGGVVNEQFF. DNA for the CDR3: TGTGCCATCGGAGGAGTGGTTAATGAGCAGTTCTTC.

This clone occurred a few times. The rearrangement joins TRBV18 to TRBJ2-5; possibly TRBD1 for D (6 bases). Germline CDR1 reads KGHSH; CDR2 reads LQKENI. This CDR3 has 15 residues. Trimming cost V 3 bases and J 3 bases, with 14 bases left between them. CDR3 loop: CASSPFQGNKETQYF. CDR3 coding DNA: TGTGCCAGCTCACCCTTCCAGGGGAATAAAGAGACCCAGTACTTC.

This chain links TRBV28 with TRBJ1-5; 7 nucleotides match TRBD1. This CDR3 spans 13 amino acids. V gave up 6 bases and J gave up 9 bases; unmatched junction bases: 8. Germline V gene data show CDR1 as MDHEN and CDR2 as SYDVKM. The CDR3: CASRSDRVRPQHF. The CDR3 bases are TGTGCCAGCAGAAGCGACAGGGTAAGGCCCCAGCATTTT.

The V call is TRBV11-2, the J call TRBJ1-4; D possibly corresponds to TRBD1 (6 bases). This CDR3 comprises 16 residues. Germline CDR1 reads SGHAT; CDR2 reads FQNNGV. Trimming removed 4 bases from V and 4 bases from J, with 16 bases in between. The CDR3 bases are TGTGCCAGCAGCTATAAGGGTGCAGGGGATAATGAAAAACTGTTTTTT. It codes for CASSYKGAGDNEKLFF.

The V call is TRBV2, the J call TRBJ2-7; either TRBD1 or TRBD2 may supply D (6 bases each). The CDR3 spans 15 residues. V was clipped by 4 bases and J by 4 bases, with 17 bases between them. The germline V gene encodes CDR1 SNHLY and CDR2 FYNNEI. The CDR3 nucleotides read TGTGCCAGCAGTGGGGGGCTAGCGAGCTCTTACGAGCAGTACTTC. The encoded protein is CASSGGLASSYEQYF.

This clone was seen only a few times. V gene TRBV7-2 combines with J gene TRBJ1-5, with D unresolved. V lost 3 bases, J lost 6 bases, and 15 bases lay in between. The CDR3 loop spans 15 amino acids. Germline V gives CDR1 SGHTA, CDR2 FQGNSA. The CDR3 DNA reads TGTGCCAGCAGCTTGAACGCCCTGTTGTCTCAGCCCCAGCATTTT. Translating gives CASSLNALLSQPQHF.

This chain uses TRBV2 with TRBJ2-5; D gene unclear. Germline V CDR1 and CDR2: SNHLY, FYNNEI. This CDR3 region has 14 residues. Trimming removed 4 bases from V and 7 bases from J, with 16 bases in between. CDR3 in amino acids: CASSVADTLGTQYF. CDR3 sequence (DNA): TGTGCCAGCAGTGTGGCGGATACCCTTGGGACCCAGTACTTC.

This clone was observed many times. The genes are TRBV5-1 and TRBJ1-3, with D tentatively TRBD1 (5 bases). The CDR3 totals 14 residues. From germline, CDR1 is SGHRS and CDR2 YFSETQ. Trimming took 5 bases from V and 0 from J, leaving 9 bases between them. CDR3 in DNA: TGCGCCAGCAGTGACAGTTTCTCTGGAAACACCATATATTTT. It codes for CASSDSFSGNTIYF.

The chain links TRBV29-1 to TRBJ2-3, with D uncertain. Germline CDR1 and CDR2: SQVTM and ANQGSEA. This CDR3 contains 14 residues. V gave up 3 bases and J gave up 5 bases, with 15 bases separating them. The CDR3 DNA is TGCAGCGTTGATTCTCATGTTGGGGTAGATACGCAGTATTTT. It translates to CSVDSHVGVDTQYF.

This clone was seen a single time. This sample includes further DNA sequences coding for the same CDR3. The CDR3 spells CASSLGGGSGELFF. The CDR3 DNA reads as TGTGCCAGCAGCTTAGGGGGCGGGTCCGGGGAGCTGTTTTTT. This rearrangement joins TRBV11-2 to TRBJ2-2; the D gene could be TRBD1 or TRBD2 (5 bases each). Trimming left V 1 base short and J 6 bases short, with 9 bases between. The CDR3 totals 14 residues. The germline gives CDR1 SGHAT, CDR2 FQNNGV. Full variable domain (missing parts from reference TRBV11-2 and TRBJ2-2): EAGVAQSPRYKIIEKRQSVAFWCNPISGHATLYWYQQILGQGPKLLIQFQNNGVVDDSQLPKDRFSAERLKGVDSTLKIQPAKLEDSAVYLCASSLGGGSGELFFGEGSRLTVL.

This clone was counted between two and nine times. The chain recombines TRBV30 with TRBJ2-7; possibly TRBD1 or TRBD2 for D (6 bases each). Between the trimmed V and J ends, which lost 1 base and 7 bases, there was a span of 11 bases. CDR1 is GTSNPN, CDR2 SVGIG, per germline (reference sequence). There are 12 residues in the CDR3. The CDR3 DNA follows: TGTGCCTGGAGTGGGGGGGCGTCGGAGCAGTACTTC. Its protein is CAWSGGASEQYF.

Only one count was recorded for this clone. The CDR3 DNA reads TGTGCCAGCAGTTACTCGACAGGGGTGAACTATGGCTACACCTTC. It yields the protein CASSYSTGVNYGYTF. The chain recombines TRBV6-5 with TRBJ1-2; 8 bases match TRBD1. CDR1 is MNHEY, CDR2 SVGAGI, per germline. The CDR3 extends over 15 amino acids. The ends lost 0 bases at V and 2 bases at J; junction bases unmatched: 2.

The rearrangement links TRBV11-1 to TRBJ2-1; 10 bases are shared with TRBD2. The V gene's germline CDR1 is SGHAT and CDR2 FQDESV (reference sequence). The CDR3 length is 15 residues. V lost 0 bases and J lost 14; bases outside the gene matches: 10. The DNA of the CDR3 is TGTGCCAGCAGCTTAGCGAGCGGGAGGGCCGCCTCTAAGTTCTTC. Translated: CASSLASGRAASKFF.

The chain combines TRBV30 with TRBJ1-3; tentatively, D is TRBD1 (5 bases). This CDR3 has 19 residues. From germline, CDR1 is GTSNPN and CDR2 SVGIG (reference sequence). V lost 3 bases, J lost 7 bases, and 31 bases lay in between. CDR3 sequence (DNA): TGTGCCTGGAGCACAACTCTCTCCGGAAAGGGGTGGTTGTTGAACACCATATATTTT. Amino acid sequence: CAWSTTLSGKGWLLNTIYF.

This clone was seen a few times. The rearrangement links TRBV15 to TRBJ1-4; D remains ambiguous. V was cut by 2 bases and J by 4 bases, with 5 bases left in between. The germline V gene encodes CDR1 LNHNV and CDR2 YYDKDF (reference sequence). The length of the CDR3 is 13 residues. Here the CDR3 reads CATSRRGNEKLFF. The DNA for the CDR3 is TGTGCCACCAGCAGACGGGGTAATGAAAAACTGTTTTTT.

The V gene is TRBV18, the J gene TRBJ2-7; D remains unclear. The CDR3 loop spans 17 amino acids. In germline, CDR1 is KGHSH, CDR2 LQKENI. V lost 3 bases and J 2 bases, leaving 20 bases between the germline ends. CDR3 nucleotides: TGTGCCAGCTCACCCTACACTCCAGACCGGGCCGCCTACGAGCAGTACTTC. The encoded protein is CASSPYTPDRAAYEQYF. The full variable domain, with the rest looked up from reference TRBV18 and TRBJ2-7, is NAGVMQNPRHLVRRRGQEARLRCSPMKGHSHVYWYRQLPEEGLKFMVYLQKENIIDESGMPKERFSAEFPKEGPSILRIQQVVRGDSAAYFCASSPYTPDRAAYEQYFGPGTRLTVT.

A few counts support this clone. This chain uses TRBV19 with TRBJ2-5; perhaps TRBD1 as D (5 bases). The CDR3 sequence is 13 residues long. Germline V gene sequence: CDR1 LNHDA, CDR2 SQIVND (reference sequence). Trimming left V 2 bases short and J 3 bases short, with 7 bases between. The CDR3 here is CASSITGEETQYF. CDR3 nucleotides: TGTGCCAGTAGTATAACAGGCGAAGAGACCCAGTACTTC.